This T cell receptor (beta chain) was profiled in a study of T cell responses to AZD1222 COVID-19 vaccine. Study details: It was second doses at about 4 or about 12 weeks that were pooled.

The method was immunoSEQ multiplex PCR; TCRdb's version includes in-frame clones alone and lacks a portion of them. Among approximately 140,000 clones, 85% to 95% were seen once, and the ten largest hold about 1.9%. CDR3 size: 16 residues. V lost 2 bases and J lost 8, with 21 bases in between. From germline, CDR1 is MNHEY and CDR2 SVGAGI. Sequences were derived from peripheral blood, sampled on day 0 of AZD1222 vaccination. The sequence was obtained from an adult in good health. The gene calls are TRBV6-5 and TRBJ1-2; tentatively, D is TRBD1 (6 bases). This CDR3 is CASSYGAGDDLSGYTF. Here the CDR3 DNA reads TGTGCCAGCAGTTACGGGGCAGGGGATGATCTATCCGGCTACACCTTC.